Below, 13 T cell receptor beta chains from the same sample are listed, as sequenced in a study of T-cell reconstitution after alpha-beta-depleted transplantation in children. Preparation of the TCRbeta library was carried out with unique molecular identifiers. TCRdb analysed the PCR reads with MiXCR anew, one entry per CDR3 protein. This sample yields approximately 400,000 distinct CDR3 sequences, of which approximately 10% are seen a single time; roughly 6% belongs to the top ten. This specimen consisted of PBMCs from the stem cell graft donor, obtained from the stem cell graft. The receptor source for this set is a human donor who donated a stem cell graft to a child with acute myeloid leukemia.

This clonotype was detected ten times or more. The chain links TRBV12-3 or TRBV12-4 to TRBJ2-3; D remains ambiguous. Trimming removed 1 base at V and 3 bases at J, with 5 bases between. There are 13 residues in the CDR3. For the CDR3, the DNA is TGTGCCAGCAGTTTAGTTACGACAGATACGCAGTATTTT. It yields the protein CASSLVTTDTQYF.

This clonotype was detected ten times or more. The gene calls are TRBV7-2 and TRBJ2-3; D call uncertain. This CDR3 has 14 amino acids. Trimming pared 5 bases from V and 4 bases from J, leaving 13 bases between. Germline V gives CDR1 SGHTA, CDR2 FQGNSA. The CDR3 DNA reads TGTGCCAGCAGCCCCCAGACTGGACCAGATACGCAGTATTTT. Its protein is CASSPQTGPDTQYF.

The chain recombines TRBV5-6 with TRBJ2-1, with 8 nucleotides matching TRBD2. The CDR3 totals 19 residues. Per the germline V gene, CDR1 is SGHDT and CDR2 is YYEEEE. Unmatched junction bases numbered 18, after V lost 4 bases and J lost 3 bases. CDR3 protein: CASSPRRDRPGTSYNEQFF. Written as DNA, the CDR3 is TGTGCCAGCAGCCCTAGAAGGGACCGTCCCGGGACTAGCTACAATGAGCAGTTCTTC.

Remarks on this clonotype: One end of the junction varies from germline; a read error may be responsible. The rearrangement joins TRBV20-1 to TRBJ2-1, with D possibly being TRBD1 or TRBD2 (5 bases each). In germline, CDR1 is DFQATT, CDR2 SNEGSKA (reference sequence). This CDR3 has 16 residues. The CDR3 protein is CCADDLRDHYHNEQFF. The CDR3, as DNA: TGCTGTGCTGACGATTTGAGGGACCACTACCACAATGAGCAGTTCTTC.

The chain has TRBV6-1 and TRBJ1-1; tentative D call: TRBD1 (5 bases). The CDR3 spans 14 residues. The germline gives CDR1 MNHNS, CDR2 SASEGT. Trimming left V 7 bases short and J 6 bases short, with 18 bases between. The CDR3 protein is CASTGYGERAEAFF. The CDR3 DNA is TGTGCCAGCACAGGGTATGGGGAGAGGGCTGAAGCTTTCTTT.

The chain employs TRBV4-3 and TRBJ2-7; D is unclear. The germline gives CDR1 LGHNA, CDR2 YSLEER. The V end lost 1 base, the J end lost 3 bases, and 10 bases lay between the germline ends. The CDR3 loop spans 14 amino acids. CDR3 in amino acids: CASSQAWGSYEQYF. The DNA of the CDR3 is TGCGCCAGCAGCCAAGCCTGGGGAAGCTACGAGCAGTACTTC.

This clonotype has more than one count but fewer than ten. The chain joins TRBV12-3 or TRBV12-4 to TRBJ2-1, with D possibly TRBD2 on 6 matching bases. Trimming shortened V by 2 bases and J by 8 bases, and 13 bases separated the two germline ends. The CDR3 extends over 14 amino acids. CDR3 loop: CASSLPGEDDEQFF. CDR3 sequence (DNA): TGTGCCAGCAGTTTACCGGGAGAGGACGATGAGCAGTTCTTC.

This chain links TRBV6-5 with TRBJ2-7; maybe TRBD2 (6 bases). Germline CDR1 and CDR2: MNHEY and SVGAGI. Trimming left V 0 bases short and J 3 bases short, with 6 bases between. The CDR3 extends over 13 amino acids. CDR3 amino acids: CASSYSEGYEQYV. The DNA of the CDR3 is TGTGCCAGCAGTTACTCGGAGGGCTACGAGCAGTACGTC.

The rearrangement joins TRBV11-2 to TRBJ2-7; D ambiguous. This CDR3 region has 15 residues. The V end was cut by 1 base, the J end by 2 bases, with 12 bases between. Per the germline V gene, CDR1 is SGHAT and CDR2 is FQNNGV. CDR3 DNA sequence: TGTGCCAGCAGCTTAGTAGATAACAAGGCCTACGAGCAGTACTTC. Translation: CASSLVDNKAYEQYF.

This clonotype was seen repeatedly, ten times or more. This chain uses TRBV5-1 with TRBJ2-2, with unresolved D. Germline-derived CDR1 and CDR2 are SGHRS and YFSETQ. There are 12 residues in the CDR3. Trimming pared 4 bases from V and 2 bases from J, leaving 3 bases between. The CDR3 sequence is CASSQNTGELFF. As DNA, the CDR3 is TGCGCCAGCAGCCAAAACACCGGGGAGCTGTTTTTT.

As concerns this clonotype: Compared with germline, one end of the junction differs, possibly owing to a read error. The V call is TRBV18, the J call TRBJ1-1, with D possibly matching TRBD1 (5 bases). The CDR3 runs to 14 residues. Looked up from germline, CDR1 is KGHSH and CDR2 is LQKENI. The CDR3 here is CATGRGQGNTESFF. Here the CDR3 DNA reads TGTGCCACCGGACGGGGCCAGGGAAACACTGAATCTTTCTTT.

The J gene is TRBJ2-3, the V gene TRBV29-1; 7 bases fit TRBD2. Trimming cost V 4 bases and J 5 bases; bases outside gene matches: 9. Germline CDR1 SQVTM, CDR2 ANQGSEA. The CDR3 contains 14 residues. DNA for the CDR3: TGCAGCGTTGCGAAAAGCGGGGCGGGAGATACGCAGTATTTT. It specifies CSVAKSGAGDTQYF.

CDR3 sequence (DNA): TGCGCCATGAGCTCCACCGGGACAGGCCCGTACCAAGAGACCCAGTACTTC. This sequence encodes CAMSSTGTGPYQETQYF. The chain has TRBV4-1 and TRBJ2-5, with 8 nucleotides matching TRBD1. The CDR3 consists of 17 residues. The ends lost 10 bases at V and 0 bases at J; junction bases unmatched: 16. The germline V gene encodes CDR1 MGHRA and CDR2 YSYEKL.